The present T cell receptor (beta chain) was sequenced within a study of blood T cell repertoires in COVID-19 (dated by TCRdb to about 2020). Concerning the study at large: Collaborator samples came from the United States, Italy and Spain and covered acute and convalescent phases of COVID-19. Samples were obtained from the ongoing ImmuneRACE study (first 160 participants) and from 1,254 subjects provided by 6 global collaborators. A freely available public database, intended as a resource for researchers studying the immune response to SARS-CoV-2, is where the repertoires were released. The prospective study material was composed of cDNA or gDNA derived from T cells, B-cell-depleted T cells, or PBMCs. The dataset comprised deeply sampled blood TCRbeta repertoires from subjects exposed to, actively infected with, or recovered from COVID-19. HLA class I and class II types, where available, came from metadata supplied by the sample provider rather than from assay-based typing. The sample metadata nearly always contained a de-identified subject ID, COVID-19 status, age in years and sex. Study-wide conclusions, independent of this receptor: The quantity of clinical and demographic metadata differed by source and by participant and was supplied without curation.

The germline V gene (reference sequence) sets CDR1 to LGHDT and CDR2 to YNNKEL. Relative to germline, V is missing 3 bases and J is missing 7 bases, with 2 bases of the junction outside any gene match. The CDR3 covers 14 residues, taking in both the cysteine and the phenylalanine. The kept DNA is CDR3 alone, 42 bases in frame from the first base. Whole blood was collected in K2EDTA tubes by collaborating institutions according to the institutions' own protocols. For TCRbeta analysis, collaborator samples were shipped as frozen whole blood, as isolated PBMCs, or as DNA extracted from either sample type. TCRbeta CDR3 regions were amplified from genomic DNA using the immunoSEQ Assay, a bias-controlled multiplex PCR. The original pipeline was this. The number of nucleated cells in each sample was estimated by amplification of reference gene primers within the assay. To quantify the absolute abundance of each unique TCRbeta CDR3 rearrangement, sequence reads were collapsed and filtered. For each sample, productive Simpson clonality was calculated as the square root of Simpson's diversity index over productive rearrangements. Not all clones reach the TCRdb copy of this immuneACCESS table, which keeps in-frame sequences only. Checked studies attribute under half of the gap to unresolved V genes and leave the rest unexplained. V and J calls and clone size come straight from that table; D and trimming were deduced from the DNA. Within this sample are some 340,000 clones, with 80% to 90% of them counted one time only. The ten largest make up 3% of the sample.

A word on this clone: There is no known antigen for this receptor. Base qualities are not recorded, but no much larger clone differs from it by a single base.

The TCR was taken from a young man with active or convalescent COVID-19. Sequenced material: peripheral blood. The V and J segments used are TRBV3-1 (or the pseudogene TRBV3-2) and TRBJ1-6, with 8 middle bases fitting TRBD1. The base sequence is TGTGCCAGCAGCCAGGCAGGGGGCAATTCACCCCTCCACTTT. The encoded protein is CASSQAGGNSPLHF.